Listed below are T cell receptor beta chains from one sample, sequenced in a study of cytomegalovirus exposure and HLA in healthy donors. TCRdb keeps only in-frame clones here, not all; method: immunoSEQ multiplex PCR. The top ten hold roughly 2% of the sample, which has some 110,000 clones, approximately 58% seen once. Sequenced material: PBMCs. Receptor source: a young woman in good health and CMV-seronegative. The CDR3 runs from the conserved cysteine through the conserved F or W. The D gene is left open where the match is weak. The size field is filled for only some rows; it gives once, few, many or a size class.

-,-,TRBV5-6,TRBJ2-1,TGTGCCAGCAGAGATAGCGGAAACAATGAGCAGTTCTTC,CASRDSGNNEQFF
-,-,TRBV11-2,TRBJ2-1,TGTGCCAGCAGCCTGAACTTACTAGCACCCTCCTACAATGAGCAGTTCTTC,CASSLNLLAPSYNEQFF
-,TRBD2,TRBV27,TRBJ2-3,TGTGCCAGCAGTGCCGTGATCCTAGCGGAGAGCACAGATACGCAGTATTTT,CASSAVILAESTDTQYF
-,-,TRBV28,TRBJ1-4,TGTGCCAGCAGTGGGTCCGGGGTCCGGGTCGTTGAAAAACTGTTTTTT,CASSGSGVRVVEKLFF
few,-,TRBV13,TRBJ1-4,TGTGCCAGCACCATTTCCGGGGGAACTAATGAAAAACTGTTTTTT,CASTISGGTNEKLFF
-,TRBD1,TRBV30,TRBJ1-5,TGTGCCTGGGATACCGGGACAGGGTATTTCGATCAGCCCCAGCATTTT,CAWDTGTGYFDQPQHF
few,TRBD2,TRBV10-3,TRBJ2-2,TGTGCCATCCGGACTAGCGGGAGTGACGGGGAGCTGTTTTTT,CAIRTSGSDGELFF
few,-,TRBV10-2,TRBJ2-1,TGCGCCAGCGACGAAGGGGTCGCCTACAATGAGCAGTTCTTC,CASDEGVAYNEQFF
once,-,TRBV19,TRBJ2-3,TGTGCCAGTAGTCCAAATACAGGCTGGGGCACAGATACGCAGTATTTT,CASSPNTGWGTDTQYF
-,TRBD1,TRBV11-2,TRBJ2-7,TGTGCCAGCAGCTTAAGGGACAGGAAGGAGTACTTC,CASSLRDRKEYF
-,-,TRBV30,TRBJ1-3,TGTGCCTGGAGTGACAGGGCCCGCTCTCCTGGAAACACCATATATTTT,CAWSDRARSPGNTIYF
-,TRBD1,TRBV9,TRBJ2-1,TGTGCCAGCAGCGTAGCAGGGGGCACTTACAATGAGCAGTTCTTC,CASSVAGGTYNEQFF
-,TRBD2,TRBV19,TRBJ2-2,TGTGCCAGTAGTTCCGGGACTAGCGGGAGGGCCGATGCCGGGGAGCTGTTTTTT,CASSSGTSGRADAGELFF
-,TRBD2,TRBV2,TRBJ2-1,TGTGCCAGCAGACTAGCGGGAGTTGAGCAGTTCTTC,CASRLAGVEQFF
-,-,TRBV28,TRBJ2-1,TGTGCCAGCAGTTCCCACTTCCCTGCGCAGTTCTTC,CASSSHFPAQFF
-,-,TRBV13,TRBJ2-1,TGTGCCAGCAGCTTCCTCAATGAGCAGTTCTTC,CASSFLNEQFF
-,-,TRBV9,TRBJ2-7,TGTGCCAGCAGCGTAACACGGGAGCCCCACGAGCAGTACTTC,CASSVTREPHEQYF
-,-,TRBV14,TRBJ2-2,TGTGCCAGCAGCCGGTGGTTTGGCAGGCGCTCTATCTCTGGCGGGGAGCTGTTTTTT,CASSRWFGRRSISGGELFF
-,-,TRBV5-1,TRBJ2-5,TGCGCCAGCAGCTCAACGGGACATTTCCAAGAGACCCAGTACTTC,CASSSTGHFQETQYF
-,TRBD2,TRBV5-1,TRBJ2-6,TGCGCCAGCAGCTTTGGGGGGGGACCAGGGGCCAACGTCCTGACTTTC,CASSFGGGPGANVLTF
-,-,TRBV27,TRBJ2-5,TGTGCCAGCAGCGAAGGAGTCCGACCCTTCCAAGAGACCCAGTACTTC,CASSEGVRPFQETQYF
-,-,TRBV10-3,TRBJ1-1,TGTGCCATCAGTGAATACGGGGGGAGGACTGAAGCTTTCTTT,CAISEYGGRTEAFF
once,TRBD2,TRBV18,TRBJ2-7,TGTGCCAGCTCCCTAAGCGGGAGGAGTCGAGAGCAGTACTTC,CASSLSGRSREQYF
-,TRBD1,TRBV7-9,TRBJ1-5,TGTGCCAGCAGCTTAGGACGGACAGGAGAGGATAGCAATCAGCCCCAGCATTTT,CASSLGRTGEDSNQPQHF
-,TRBD2,TRBV5-1,TRBJ2-7,TGCGCCAGCATCCCAGGGACTAGCGGCACCTACGAGCAGTACTTC,CASIPGTSGTYEQYF
-,-,TRBV11-2,TRBJ1-1,TGTGCCAGCAGCTCCGGAGGGGCGCGTCACACTGAAGCTTTCTTT,CASSSGGARHTEAFF
once,-,TRBV7-6,TRBJ2-3,TGTGCCAGCAGCCCTAGCAGAACAGATACGCAGTATTTT,CASSPSRTDTQYF
few,TRBD2,TRBV7-9,TRBJ2-1,TGTGCCAGCGGATTCAAGGGCGGGAGAAGGGCGAATGAGCAGTTCTTC,CASGFKGGRRANEQFF